One TCR beta chain is described in this entry. This sample was included in a study of shared T cell receptors in the human thymus. CDR1 is LNHDA, CDR2 SQIVND, per germline (reference sequence). The trim removed 6 bases at V and 3 bases at J, leaving 26 bases unmatched. This CDR3 comprises 22 residues. This table comes from immunoSEQ multiplex PCR, and its TCRdb copy is limited to in-frame clones, with some not included. The sample carries about 660,000 clones, roughly 90% recorded once. These data were likewise used in another study, on human thymus T cells. From that study: In thymic and blood repertoires alike, V and J usage looked biased. Highly overlapping thymic repertoires among unrelated individuals were reported in related research.

The TCR sequence derives from a boy under three years old with a congenital heart defect. The sequencing input was thymocytes. This sequence joins TRBV19 and TRBJ1-5, with 10 nucleotides matching TRBD1. CDR3 bases: TGTGCCAGTAGGAGGGGGACAGGGGATATCCGGAGTAGGGATTTGAACAATCAGCCCCAGCATTTT. Translation gives CASRRGTGDIRSRDLNNQPQHF. The full variable domain, rest sourced from reference TRBV19 and TRBJ1-5, is DGGITQSPKYLFRKEGQNVTLSCEQNLNHDAMYWYRQDPGQGLRLIYYSQIVNDFQKGDIAEGYSVSREKKESFPLTVTSAQKNPTAFYLCASRRGTGDIRSRDLNNQPQHFGDGTRLSIL.